The sequence of this TCR beta chain was determined in a study of CD8+CD57+ T cells in acquired aplastic anemia. The study's findings and limits: Sharing between patients and controls was observed for roughly 29 CD8+ CDR3 sequences.

This CDR3 spans 16 amino acids. The germline V gene encodes CDR1 LNHDA and CDR2 SQIVND (reference sequence). Trimming took 5 bases from V and 0 from J, leaving 16 bases between them. Genomic DNA was employed as the template in profiling TCR beta VDJ and CDR3. MiXCR was run by TCRdb on the reads, yielding one entry per CDR3 protein. The repertoire consists of roughly 150,000 distinct CDR3 sequences, with approximately 51% occurring once and the leading ten covering 2.5% to 4%. CD8+CD57+ cell expansion had been shown by flow cytometry in patients chosen for sequencing. This clonotype was observed many times. Its matching antigen is unknown.

The sample taken for sequencing was sorted CD4+, CD8+, or CD8+CD57+ T cells (not recorded which) from PBMCs. This rearrangement joins TRBV19 to TRBJ1-2; D is ambiguous. This sequence originates from a human donor with aplastic anemia. CDR3 residues: CASSPHAGATNYGYTF. The CDR3 DNA reads as TGTGCCAGTAGTCCTCATGCGGGAGCAACTAACTATGGCTACACCTTC. Supplemented by reference TRBV19 and TRBJ1-2, the full variable domain reads DGGITQSPKYLFRKEGQNVTLSCEQNLNHDAMYWYRQDPGQGLRLIYYSQIVNDFQKGDIAEGYSVSREKKESFPLTVTSAQKNPTAFYLCASSPHAGATNYGYTFGSGTRLTVV.